The 5 T cell receptor beta chains presented below share a single source sample, sequenced in a study of tissue T cells after allogeneic stem cell transplantation. Time point described: mouse harvest day 14 after allogeneic transplant. Mouse grafts combined 10^7 T-cell-depleted bone marrow cells with 10^6 splenic CD5+ T cells. This table comes from immunoSEQ multiplex PCR, and its TCRdb copy is limited to in-frame clones, with some not included. Of approximately 5,500 clones listed, about 43% are singletons. Sequencing was performed on gut tissue. The receptors shown here come from a female BALB/c mouse given C57BL/6 T cells with graft-versus-host disease after an allogeneic hematopoietic cell transplant.

This clone was counted only a few times. Gene names are the mouse ones. From the germline J gene comes the end of the CDR3, since the read stops 1 residue before it. V is TRBV24 and J is TRBJ2-5; D gene ambiguous. The CDR3 has 14 residues. Looked up from germline, CDR1 is KGHTA and CDR2 is FRNEEI. V shed 1 base and J shed 3 bases, with 8 bases lying between them. The CDR3 DNA, read in part, is TGTGCCAGCAGTCTGTCGCAAAATCAAGACACCCAGTAC. This codes for CASSLSQNQDTQY. The complete CDR3 sequence is CASSLSQNQDTQYF.

For this clone: The gene names here belong to mouse. Read coverage stops 1 residue before the CDR3 terminus; the germline J gene supplies the remainder. The chain has TRBV26 and TRBJ2-2; 10 bases map to TRBD1. This CDR3 is 15 amino acids long. The ends lost 3 bases at V and 7 bases at J; junction bases unmatched: 5. Germline V gives CDR1 KGHPV, CDR2 FQNQEV (reference sequence). CDR3 amino acids: CASSLDRGRGGQLYF. The DNA read from the CDR3 is TGTGCCAGCAGTCTTGACAGGGGGCGAGGCGGGCAGCTCTAC.

About this clone: The gene names here belong to mouse. Coverage ceases 1 residue before the CDR3 finishes, and the germline J gene fills in the end. The V gene is TRBV3, the J gene TRBJ2-4; TRBD2 aligns across 9 bases. Germline assignment: CDR1 SNHLY and CDR2 FYNGKV (reference sequence). The CDR3 is 16 amino acids. The J segment lost 5 bases and the V segment lost 1 base, leaving 7 bases of the junction unmatched. The sequenced part of the CDR3 DNA is TGTGCCAGCAGCTTAGTTGGGGGGGCGCGGGGAAACACCTTGTAC. It yields the protein CASSLVGGARGNTLY. The whole CDR3 sequence reads CASSLVGGARGNTLYF. The entire variable domain, with the rest obtained from reference TRBV3 and TRBJ2-4, is as follows: GPKVLQIPSHQIIDMGQMVTLNCDPVSNHLYFYWYKQILGQQMEFLVNFYNGKVMEKSKLFKDQFSVERPDGSYFTLKIQPTALEDSAVYFCASSLVGGARGNTLYFGAGTRLSVL.

Remarks on this clone: The genes and germline here are from mouse. With the read ending 1 residue before the CDR3 end, the germline J gene is used to fill in that end. The chain carries TRBV26 and TRBJ2-5, with TRBD1 matching over 9 bases. From germline, CDR1 is KGHPV and CDR2 FQNQEV (reference sequence). J gave up 5 bases and V 5 bases, and 2 bases lay outside the gene matches. This CDR3 region has 13 residues. The CDR3 sequence is CASSGTGRDTQYF. CDR3 bases read: TGTGCCAGCAGTGGGACAGGGCGAGACACCCAGTAC.

Concerning this clone: Gene names denote mouse genes. The read ends 1 residue shy of where the CDR3 ends; the end is completed using the germline J gene. V gene TRBV31 combines with J gene TRBJ2-1, with TRBD2 matching over 8 bases. There are 13 residues in the CDR3. The germline CDR1 and CDR2 sequences are GKSSPN and SITVG. Losses at the gene ends were 2 bases for V and 7 bases for J; bases not matched to a gene: 4. This CDR3 is CAWSGGARAEQFF. Incomplete CDR3 DNA: TGTGCCTGGAGTGGGGGGGCGAGAGCTGAGCAGTTC.